This TCR beta chain stems from a study of T cells in Graves' hyperthyroidism and ophthalmopathy. Study results and caveats: Most thyroid clonotypes that were expanded above 0.001 also turned up in blood.

Amplification of TCR beta CDR3 regions used RNA as the template. The HTBI set primed first-round TCR CDR3 RT-PCR. Each CDR3 protein gets one entry after TCRdb re-called the multiplex PCR reads with MiXCR. The data contain approximately 740,000 distinct CDR3 sequences, 11% to 15% of them singletons. An absence of ophthalmopathy progression within 18 months meant stable Graves' hyperthyroidism. PBMCs were obtained from approximately 9.2 ml fresh peripheral blood. CDR3 length equals 17 residues. The germline V gene has CDR1 KGHSH and CDR2 LQKENI. Trimming took off 3 bases at V and 0 bases at J, with 15 bases between the two ends. On this clonotype itself: The antigen remains unidentified.

The chain couples TRBV18 to TRBJ2-1; TRBD1 or TRBD2 may be the D gene (7 bases each). The sequence was obtained from a woman aged 18-29 years with Graves' hyperthyroidism. The specimen was blood. The CDR3 nucleotides read TGTGCCAGCTCACCTACGGACAGGACTAGCTCCTACAATGAGCAGTTCTTC. Translation: CASSPTDRTSSYNEQFF.